The text below deals with one T cell receptor (beta chain). This receptor's antigen is unknown. No base qualities exist here, and no much larger clone lies one base off it. V is cut by 6 bases and J by 6 bases, and the space between the germline ends is 6 bases. For CDR1 and CDR2, the germline V gene lists MDHEN and SYDVKM. The cysteine opens and the phenylalanine closes a CDR3 of 11 amino acids. Only the CDR3 portion is preserved as DNA: 33 bases, with reading frame beginning at the first base. The immunoSEQ Assay, a bias-controlled multiplex PCR, was used to amplify TCRbeta CDR3 regions from genomic DNA. The paper's processing steps were these. Within the assay, amplification of reference gene primers was used to estimate how many nucleated cells each sample contained. To quantify the absolute abundance of each unique TCRbeta CDR3 rearrangement, sequence reads were collapsed and filtered. For each sample, productive Simpson clonality was calculated as the square root of Simpson's diversity index across productive rearrangements. Drawn from immuneACCESS, this table holds only the in-frame rearrangements with V and J called that TCRdb kept. Clones are partly lost; checked studies trace under half to an unresolved V gene and leave the rest unexplained. The DNA gave D and trimming, while V, J and clone size come from that table. Here the sample has roughly 190,000 clones; more than 80% occur a single time. The ten largest clones add up to roughly 8.2% of the sample.

This specimen belongs to a study of blood T cell repertoires in COVID-19 (dated by TCRdb to 2020 to 2021). Some background on the complete study: Samples covering the acute and convalescent phases of COVID-19 were provided by collaborators in the United States, Italy and Spain. The prospective study material was composed of cDNA or gDNA derived from T cells, B-cell-depleted T cells, or PBMCs. The dataset comprised deeply sampled blood TCRbeta repertoires from subjects exposed to, actively infected with, or recovered from COVID-19. The repertoires were released in a freely available public database intended as a resource for research on the immune response to SARS-CoV-2. Samples came from the ongoing ImmuneRACE study (first 160 participants) plus 1,254 subjects from 6 global collaborators. Nearly every sample came with metadata listing a de-identified subject ID, COVID-19 status, age in years and sex. Where available, HLA class I and class II types were taken from metadata supplied by the sample provider and were not determined by assay-based typing.

What the authors observed across the whole study: How much clinical and demographic metadata was included differed by source and by participant, and the metadata was provided uncurated.

The collaborating institutions used their own protocols to collect whole blood in K2EDTA tubes. For TCRbeta analysis, collaborator samples were shipped as frozen whole blood, as isolated PBMCs, or as DNA extracted from either sample type. Sequencing input: peripheral blood. The receptor was isolated from an older woman with acute or convalescent COVID-19. This chain is built from TRBV28 and TRBJ2-1; no D gene call is confident. CDR3 loop: CASRSFNEQFF. The DNA is as follows: TGTGCCAGCAGGTCATTCAATGAGCAGTTCTTC.